These 10 T cell receptor beta chains were all obtained from the same sample, sequenced in a study of PD-L1 blockade in urothelial cancer (dated by TCRdb to the late 2010s). The time point label, as the study defines it: pretreatment peripheral blood. The library was built by means of the immunoSEQ multiplex PCR assay. In its TCRdb copy, this immuneACCESS table keeps in-frame sequences only and misses some clones. Where compared with another copy, unresolved V genes explain less than half of these, and the others have no known cause. The sample profile shows tens of thousands of clones; 65% to 85% of them were found once. The top ten constitute around 2% of the sample. The sequences come from PBMCs, collected around atezolizumab (anti-PD-L1) treatment. These receptors were taken from a man aged 55-75 years with urothelial cancer.

V is TRBV27 and J is TRBJ1-3; perhaps TRBD1 as D (5 bases). The V end was cut by 8 bases, the J end by 4 bases, with 18 bases between. The CDR3 spans 15 residues. Germline V gives CDR1 MNHEY, CDR2 SMNVEV (reference sequence). The chain's CDR3 is CASSRGGSSGNTIYF. CDR3 DNA: TGTGCCAGCTCGCGGGGGGGTAGTTCGGGAAACACCATATATTTT.

The V gene is TRBV7-9, the J gene TRBJ2-5; the match to TRBD2 covers 8 bases. There are 14 residues in the CDR3. Losses at the gene ends were 2 bases for V and 5 bases for J; bases not matched to a gene: 4. The germline CDR1 and CDR2 sequences are SEHNR and FQNEAQ (reference sequence). The CDR3 spells CASSLRGGGETQYF. The CDR3 DNA reads as TGTGCCAGCAGCTTACGGGGGGGCGGGGAGACCCAGTACTTC.

The chain has TRBV29-1 and TRBJ2-2; TRBD1 is a possible D gene (6 bases). V lost 5 bases and J 1 base, leaving 14 bases between the germline ends. The CDR3 covers 15 residues. Germline CDR1 reads SQVTM; CDR2 reads ANQGSEA. DNA of the CDR3: TGCAGCGTTACTGATCCCAGGGGGAACACCGGGGAGCTGTTTTTT. Amino acids: CSVTDPRGNTGELFF.

The rearrangement uses TRBV6-1 and TRBJ2-1; TRBD2 matches at 9 bases. The CDR3 loop spans 15 amino acids. Germline lookup yields CDR1 MNHNS and CDR2 SASEGT. The V gene end was trimmed by 6 bases and the J gene end by 7 bases; junction bases not matched to a gene: 10. The CDR3 spells CASRRARTSENEQFF. The CDR3 bases are TGTGCCAGCAGGAGGGCTCGGACTAGCGAAAATGAGCAGTTCTTC.

The J gene is TRBJ2-7, the V gene TRBV10-2, with 10 positions matching TRBD2. Germline V gives CDR1 WSHSY, CDR2 SAAADI. CDR3 length: 14 residues. The ends lost 9 bases at V and 6 bases at J; junction bases unmatched: 11. The CDR3: CASTSGNLVGEQYF. The CDR3 coding sequence is TGCGCCAGTACTAGCGGGAATCTTGTCGGCGAGCAGTACTTC.

The rearrangement joins TRBV5-1 to TRBJ1-1, with D perhaps TRBD1 (5 bases). CDR3 size: 16 residues. The germline gives CDR1 SGHRS, CDR2 YFSETQ. Trimming took off 4 bases at V and 1 base at J, with 17 bases between the two ends. The CDR3 region is CASSPVVRQPNTEAFF. CDR3 coding DNA: TGCGCCAGCAGCCCGGTTGTGCGACAGCCGAACACTGAAGCTTTCTTT.

The chain links TRBV28 to TRBJ2-3, with a possible D match to TRBD2 (6 bases). V shed 5 bases and J shed 7 bases, with 16 bases lying between them. From germline, CDR1 is MDHEN and CDR2 SYDVKM. The CDR3 spans 14 residues. This CDR3 is CASSKTSSGHTQYF. The CDR3 DNA sequence: TGTGCCAGCAGTAAGACTAGTTCCGGTCATACGCAGTATTTT.

The CDR3 here is CASSIKTGGAYGYTF. Written as DNA, the CDR3 is TGTGCCAGTAGTATAAAGACAGGGGGGGCCTATGGCTACACCTTC. This chain connects TRBV19 to TRBJ1-2; TRBD1 agrees at 9 bases. Per germline, CDR1 LNHDA and CDR2 SQIVND (reference sequence). V shed 2 bases, J shed 4 bases, and the junction held 5 bases outside the gene matches. The CDR3 extends over 15 amino acids.

This clone has just one count. The genes are TRBV6-6 and TRBJ2-5; 7 nucleotides match TRBD1. V lost 6 bases and J lost 6; bases outside the gene matches: 7. The CDR3 is 13 residues long. Germline V gene sequence: CDR1 MNHNY, CDR2 SVGAGI (reference sequence). The CDR3 DNA sequence: TGTGCCAGCAGGTACCTGACAGGGCAGACCCAGTACTTC. Protein product: CASRYLTGQTQYF.

The chain links TRBV4-1 to TRBJ2-1; no reliable D call. V lost 0 bases to trimming and J lost 15 bases, with 12 bases between them. Per germline, CDR1 MGHRA and CDR2 YSYEKL. The CDR3 has 12 residues. The CDR3 sequence: CASSQDPGPPFF. CDR3 DNA: TGCGCCAGCAGCCAAGACCCAGGCCCGCCGTTCTTC.